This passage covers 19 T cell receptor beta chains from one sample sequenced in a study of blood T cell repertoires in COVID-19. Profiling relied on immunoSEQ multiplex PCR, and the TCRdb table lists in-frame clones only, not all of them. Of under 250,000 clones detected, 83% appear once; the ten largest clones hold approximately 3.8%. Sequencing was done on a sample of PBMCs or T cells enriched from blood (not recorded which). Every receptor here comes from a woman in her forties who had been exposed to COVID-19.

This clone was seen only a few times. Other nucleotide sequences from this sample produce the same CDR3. The CDR3 region is CASSPATNEKLFF. CDR3 DNA sequence: TGTGCCAGCAGTCCTGCAACTAATGAAAAACTGTTTTTT. The chain couples TRBV3-1 (or the pseudogene TRBV3-2) to TRBJ1-4; D is ambiguous. V was shortened by 6 bases and J by 0 bases, with 5 bases between the two germline ends. The germline gives CDR1 LGHDT, CDR2 YNNKEL (reference sequence). The CDR3 runs to 13 residues.

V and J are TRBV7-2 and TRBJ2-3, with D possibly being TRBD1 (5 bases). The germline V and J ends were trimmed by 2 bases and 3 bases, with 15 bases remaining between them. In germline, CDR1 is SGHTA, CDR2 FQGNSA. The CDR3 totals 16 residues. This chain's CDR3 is CASSLQGGVGTDTQYF. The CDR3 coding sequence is TGTGCCAGCAGCTTACAGGGCGGTGTGGGGACAGATACGCAGTATTTT.

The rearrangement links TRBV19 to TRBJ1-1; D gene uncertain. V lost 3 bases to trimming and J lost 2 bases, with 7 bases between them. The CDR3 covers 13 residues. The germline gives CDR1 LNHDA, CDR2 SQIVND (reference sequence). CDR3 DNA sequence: TGTGCCAGTAGTATGTATGTTAACACTGAAGCTTTCTTT. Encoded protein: CASSMYVNTEAFF.

CDR3 loop: CASSIQPYSNQPQHF. The CDR3 DNA follows: TGTGCCAGCAGCATACAGCCGTATAGCAATCAGCCCCAGCATTTT. J is TRBJ1-5 and V is TRBV7-2, with no clear D. Trimming shortened V by 5 bases and J by 0 bases, and 11 bases separated the two germline ends. This CDR3 comprises 15 residues. CDR1 SGHTA and CDR2 FQGNSA come from the germline V gene.

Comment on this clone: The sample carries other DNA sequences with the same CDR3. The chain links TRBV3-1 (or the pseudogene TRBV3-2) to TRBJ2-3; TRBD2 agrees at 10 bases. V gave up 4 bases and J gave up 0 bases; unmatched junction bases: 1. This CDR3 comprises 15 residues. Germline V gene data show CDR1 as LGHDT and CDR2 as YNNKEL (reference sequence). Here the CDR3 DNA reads TGTGCCAGCAGCCCGACTAGCGGGAGCACAGATACGCAGTATTTT. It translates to CASSPTSGSTDTQYF.

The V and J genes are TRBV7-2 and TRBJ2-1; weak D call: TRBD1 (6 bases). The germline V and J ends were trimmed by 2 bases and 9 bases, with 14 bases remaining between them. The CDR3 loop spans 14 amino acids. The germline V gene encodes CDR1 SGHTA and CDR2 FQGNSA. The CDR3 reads CASSLFTGNGEQFF. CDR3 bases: TGTGCCAGCAGCTTATTCACAGGGAATGGTGAGCAGTTCTTC. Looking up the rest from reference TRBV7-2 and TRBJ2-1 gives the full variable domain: GAGVSQSPSNKVTEKGKDVELRCDPISGHTALYWYRQSLGQGLEFLIYFQGNSAPDKSGLPSDRFSAERTGGSVSTLTIQRTQQEDSAVYLCASSLFTGNGEQFFGPGTRLTVL.

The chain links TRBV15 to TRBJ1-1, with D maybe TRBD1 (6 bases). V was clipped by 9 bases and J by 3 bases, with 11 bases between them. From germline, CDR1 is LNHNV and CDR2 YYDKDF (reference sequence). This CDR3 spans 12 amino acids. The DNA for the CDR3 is TGTGCCACAGACGCAGGGGACACTGAAGCTTTCTTT. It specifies CATDAGDTEAFF.

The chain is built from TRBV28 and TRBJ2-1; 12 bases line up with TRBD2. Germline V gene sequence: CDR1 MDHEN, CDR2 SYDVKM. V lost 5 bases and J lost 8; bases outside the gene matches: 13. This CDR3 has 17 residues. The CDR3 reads CASSQPPSGGGIHEQFF. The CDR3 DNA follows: TGTGCCAGCAGTCAACCTCCTAGCGGGGGGGGGATACATGAGCAGTTCTTC.

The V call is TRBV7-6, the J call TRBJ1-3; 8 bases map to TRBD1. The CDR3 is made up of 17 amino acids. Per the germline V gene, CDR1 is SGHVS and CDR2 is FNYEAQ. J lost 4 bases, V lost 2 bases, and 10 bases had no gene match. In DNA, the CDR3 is TGTGCCAGCAGCTTATTTCGAAGGACAGGGACAGGAAACACCATATATTTT. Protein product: CASSLFRRTGTGNTIYF. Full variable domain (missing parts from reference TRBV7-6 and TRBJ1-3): GAGVSQSPRYKVTKRGQDVALRCDPISGHVSLYWYRQALGQGPEFLTYFNYEAQQDKSGLPNDRFSAERPEGSISTLTIQRTEQRDSAMYRCASSLFRRTGTGNTIYFGEGSWLTVV.

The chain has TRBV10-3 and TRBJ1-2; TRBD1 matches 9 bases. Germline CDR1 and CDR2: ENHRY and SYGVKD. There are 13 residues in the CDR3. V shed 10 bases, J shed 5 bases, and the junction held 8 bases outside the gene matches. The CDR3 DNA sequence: TGTGCCACCTGGGACAGGGCCCGTTATGGCTACACCTTC. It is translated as CATWDRARYGYTF.

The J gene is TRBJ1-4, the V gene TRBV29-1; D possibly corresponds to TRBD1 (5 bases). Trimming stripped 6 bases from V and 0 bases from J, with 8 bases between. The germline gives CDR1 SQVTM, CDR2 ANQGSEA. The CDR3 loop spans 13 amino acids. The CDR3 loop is CSVKGATNEKLFF. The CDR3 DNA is TGCAGCGTAAAAGGGGCAACTAATGAAAAACTGTTTTTT. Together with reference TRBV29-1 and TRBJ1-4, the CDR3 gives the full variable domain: SAVISQKPSRDICQRGTSLTIQCQVDSQVTMMFWYRQQPGQSLTLIATANQGSEATYESGFVIDKFPISRPNLTFSTLTVSNMSPEDSSIYLCSVKGATNEKLFFGSGTQLSVL.

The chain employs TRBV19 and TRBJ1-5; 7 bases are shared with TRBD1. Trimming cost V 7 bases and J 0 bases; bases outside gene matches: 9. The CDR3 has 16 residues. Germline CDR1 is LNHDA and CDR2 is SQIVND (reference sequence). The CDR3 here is CASTDRNYYSNQPQHF. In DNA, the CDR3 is TGTGCCAGTACGGACAGGAACTATTATAGCAATCAGCCCCAGCATTTT.

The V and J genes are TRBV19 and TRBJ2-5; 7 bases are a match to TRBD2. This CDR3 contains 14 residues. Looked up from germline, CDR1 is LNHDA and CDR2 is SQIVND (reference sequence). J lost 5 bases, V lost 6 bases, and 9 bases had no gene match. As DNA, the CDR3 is TGTGCCAGTAGGGGAGGGGCTAGCGGTGAGACCCAGTACTTC. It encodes CASRGGASGETQYF. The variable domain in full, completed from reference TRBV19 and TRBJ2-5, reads DGGITQSPKYLFRKEGQNVTLSCEQNLNHDAMYWYRQDPGQGLRLIYYSQIVNDFQKGDIAEGYSVSREKKESFPLTVTSAQKNPTAFYLCASRGGASGETQYFGPGTRLLVL.

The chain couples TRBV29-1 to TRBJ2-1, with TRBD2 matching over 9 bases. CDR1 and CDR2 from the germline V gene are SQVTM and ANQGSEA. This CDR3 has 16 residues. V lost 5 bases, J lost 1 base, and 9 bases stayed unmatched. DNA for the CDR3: TGCAGCGTTCTGCGGGGGGGCGTCAGTTCCTACAATGAGCAGTTCTTC. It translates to CSVLRGGVSSYNEQFF.

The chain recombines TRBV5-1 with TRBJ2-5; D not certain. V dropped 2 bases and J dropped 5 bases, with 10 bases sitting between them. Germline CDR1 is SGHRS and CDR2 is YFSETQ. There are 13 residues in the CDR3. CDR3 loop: CASSLRPGETQYF. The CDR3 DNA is TGCGCCAGCAGCTTACGGCCCGGGGAGACCCAGTACTTC. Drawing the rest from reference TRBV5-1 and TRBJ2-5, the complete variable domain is KAGVTQTPRYLIKTRGQQVTLSCSPISGHRSVSWYQQTPGQGLQFLFEYFSETQRNKGNFPGRFSGRQFSNSRSEMNVSTLELGDSALYLCASSLRPGETQYFGPGTRLLVL.

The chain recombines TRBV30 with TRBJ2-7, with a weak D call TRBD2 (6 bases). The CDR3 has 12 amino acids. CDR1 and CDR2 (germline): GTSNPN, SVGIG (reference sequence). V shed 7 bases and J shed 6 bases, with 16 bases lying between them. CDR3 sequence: CALDGSRGEQYF. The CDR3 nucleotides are TGTGCCTTGGACGGGAGCCGGGGCGAGCAGTACTTC.

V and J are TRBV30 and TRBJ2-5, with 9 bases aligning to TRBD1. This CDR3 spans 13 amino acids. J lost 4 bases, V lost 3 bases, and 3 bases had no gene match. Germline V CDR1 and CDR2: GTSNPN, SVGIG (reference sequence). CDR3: CAWRQGAGETQYF. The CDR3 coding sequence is TGTGCCTGGAGACAGGGGGCCGGAGAGACCCAGTACTTC. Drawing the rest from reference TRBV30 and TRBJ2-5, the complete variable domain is SQTIHQWPATLVQPVGSPLSLECTVEGTSNPNLYWYRQAAGRGLQLLFYSVGIGQISSEVPQNLSASRPQDRQFILSSKKLLLSDSGFYLCAWRQGAGETQYFGPGTRLLVL.

CDR3 DNA sequence: TGTGCCAGCAGCTTCCAGGGTGCCACTGAAGCTTTCTTT. Translation: CASSFQGATEAFF. V and J are TRBV7-2 and TRBJ1-1, with D possibly matching TRBD1 (5 bases). The ends were cut back, 3 bases at V and 4 bases at J, with 9 bases in the middle. CDR1 and CDR2 (germline): SGHTA, FQGNSA. This CDR3 is built from 13 residues.

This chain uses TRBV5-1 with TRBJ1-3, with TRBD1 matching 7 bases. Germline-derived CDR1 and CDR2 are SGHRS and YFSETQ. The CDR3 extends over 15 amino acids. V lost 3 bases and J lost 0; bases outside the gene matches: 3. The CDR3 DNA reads TGCGCCAGCAGCTCCGGACAGGCCTCTGGAAACACCATATATTTT. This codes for CASSSGQASGNTIYF.